One TCR beta chain is described in this entry. In germline, CDR1 is MNHEY, CDR2 SVGAGI. This CDR3 comprises 14 residues. V dropped 5 bases and J dropped 5 bases, with 15 bases sitting between them. These data originate in a study of blood T cell repertoires in COVID-19. At the level of the study: COVID-19 samples collected from the United States, Italy and Spain covered acute and convalescent phases. T cells, B-cell-depleted T cells, or PBMCs provided the cDNA or gDNA that served as material.

Data came from immunoSEQ multiplex PCR; TCRdb stores just in-frame clones and leaves some out. Of around 160,000 clones listed, 85% to 90% are singletons. What was sequenced was peripheral blood. The gene calls are TRBV6-5 and TRBJ1-2; TRBD1 is a possible D gene (5 bases). This receptor was taken from a man at least 80 years old with acute or convalescent COVID-19. CDR3 coding DNA: TGTGCCAGCAGTACCCGACAGTCAGCGTATGGCTACACCTTC. This translates into CASSTRQSAYGYTF.